This TCR beta chain was retrieved from a study of OX40 agonist ivuxolimab in advanced cancers. Germline V CDR1 and CDR2: MNHEY, SMNVEV (reference sequence). The CDR3 runs 14 residues. The V and J ends lost 8 bases and 2 bases, in that order; junction bases with no gene match: 7. Assay: immunoSEQ multiplex PCR; the TCRdb copy retains only in-frame clones and omits some. The table shows tens of thousands of clones, with 85% to 95% occurring only once. The receptor's source is an adult with an advanced solid tumor such as melanoma, head and neck, liver or kidney cancer. This rearrangement joins TRBV27 to TRBJ2-7, with 9 positions matching TRBD2. Sequenced here: CD4+ or CD8+ T cells sorted from blood, sampled in a trial of the OX40 agonist ivuxolimab. The CDR3 loop is CASGSTSGAYEQYF. The CDR3 DNA reads as TGTGCCAGCGGATCGACTAGCGGAGCCTACGAGCAGTACTTC.